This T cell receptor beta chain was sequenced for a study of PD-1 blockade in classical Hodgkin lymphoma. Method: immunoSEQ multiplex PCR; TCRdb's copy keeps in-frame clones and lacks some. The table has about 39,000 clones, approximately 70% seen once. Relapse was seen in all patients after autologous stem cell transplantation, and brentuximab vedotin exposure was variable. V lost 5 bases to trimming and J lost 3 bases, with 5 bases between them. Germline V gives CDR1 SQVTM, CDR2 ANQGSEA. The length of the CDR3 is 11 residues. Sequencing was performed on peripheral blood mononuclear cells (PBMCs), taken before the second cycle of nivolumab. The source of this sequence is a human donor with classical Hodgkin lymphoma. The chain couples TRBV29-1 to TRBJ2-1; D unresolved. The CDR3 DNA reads TGCAGCGTTTCCAGCTACAATGAGCAGTTCTTC. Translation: CSVSSYNEQFF.